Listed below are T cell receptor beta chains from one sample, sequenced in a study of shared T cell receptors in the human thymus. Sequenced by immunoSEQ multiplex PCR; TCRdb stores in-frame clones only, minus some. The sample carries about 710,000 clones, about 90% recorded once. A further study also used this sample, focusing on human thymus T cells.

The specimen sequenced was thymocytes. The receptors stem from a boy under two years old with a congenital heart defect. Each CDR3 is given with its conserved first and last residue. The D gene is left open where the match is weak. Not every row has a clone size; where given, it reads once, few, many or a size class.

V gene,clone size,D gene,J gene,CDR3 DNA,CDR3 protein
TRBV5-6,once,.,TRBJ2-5,TGTGCCAGCAGTCCGGACAGACCGTACCAAGAGACCCAGTACTTC,CASSPDRPYQETQYF
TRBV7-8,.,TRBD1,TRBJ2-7,TGTGCCAGCAGCTTCCGCCCTAACGGGGGACAGGGTTCCGAGCAGTACTTC,CASSFRPNGGQGSEQYF
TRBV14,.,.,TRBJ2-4,TGTGCCAGCAGCCAAGGAAGCCTAAACATTCAGTACTTC,CASSQGSLNIQYF
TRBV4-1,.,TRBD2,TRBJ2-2,TGCGCCAGCAGCCAAGAGGGTCCAGCGGGGGGGCACGGGGAGCTGTTTTTT,CASSQEGPAGGHGELFF
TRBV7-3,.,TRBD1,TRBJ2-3,TGTGCCAGCAGCTTAGGCTTACAGGGGACGGATACGCAGTATTTT,CASSLGLQGTDTQYF
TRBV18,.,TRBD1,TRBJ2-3,TGTGCCAGCTCACCAAGTCGACAGGGGGCGAGCACAGATACGCAGTATTTT,CASSPSRQGASTDTQYF
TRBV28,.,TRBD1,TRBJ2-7,TGTGCCAGCAGTTTAAGGGGGCACCGGAACAAATCCTACGAGCAGTACTTC,CASSLRGHRNKSYEQYF
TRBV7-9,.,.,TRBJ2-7,TGTGCCAGCAGCTTTCCGTCCGGAGAGCCCCACGGCGAGCAGTACTTC,CASSFPSGEPHGEQYF
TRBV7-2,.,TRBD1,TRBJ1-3,TGTGCCAGCAGCTTAGGGGACAGCCAGAGAAACACCATATATTTT,CASSLGDSQRNTIYF
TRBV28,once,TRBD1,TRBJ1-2,TGTGCCAGCAGTTTATTCAGGGGGCTTGGCTATGGCTACACCTTC,CASSLFRGLGYGYTF
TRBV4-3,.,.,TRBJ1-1,TGCGCCAGCAGCCAAGTAAACAGGGTGACCACTGAAGCTTTCTTT,CASSQVNRVTTEAFF
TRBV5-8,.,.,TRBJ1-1,TGTGCCGAAAGGAGGAGGGAGAGGATGAACACTGAAGCTTTCTTT,CAERRRERMNTEAFF
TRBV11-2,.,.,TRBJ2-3,TGTGCCAGCAGCTTAGATCAAGACAGGACCCAAAAGGGGCTATCAGATACGCAGTATTTT,CASSLDQDRTQKGLSDTQYF
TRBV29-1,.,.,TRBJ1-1,TGCAGCGTTGCCGGGGTACACACTGAAGCTTTCTTT,CSVAGVHTEAFF
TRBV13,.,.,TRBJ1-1,TGTGCCAGCAGCCCTGTGTTCAACACTGAAGCTTTCTTT,CASSPVFNTEAFF
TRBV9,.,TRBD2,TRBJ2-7,TGTGCCAGCAGCGTAGAAGAAACTAGCGGGAGTCCGGGCTACGAGCAGTACTTC,CASSVEETSGSPGYEQYF
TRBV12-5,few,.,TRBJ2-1,TGTGCTAGTGGCCAGAACAATGAGCAGTTCTTC,CASGQNNEQFF
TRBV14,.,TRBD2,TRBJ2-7,TGTGCCAGCAGCCAAGATAACGCACTAGCGGTAGTTAGAGAGCAGTACTTC,CASSQDNALAVVREQYF
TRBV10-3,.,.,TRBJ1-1,TGTGCCATCAGTGAGTCGACTCAGAACAGGGCCACGAACACTGAAGCTTTCTTT,CAISESTQNRATNTEAFF
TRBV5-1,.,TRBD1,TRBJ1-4,TGCGCCAGCAGCTCGTCCCGGGACAGAACCGCAACTAATGAAAAACTGTTTTTT,CASSSSRDRTATNEKLFF
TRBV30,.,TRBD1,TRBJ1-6,TGTGCCTGGAGGGTGGGGGACAGCAATTCACCCCTCCACTTT,CAWRVGDSNSPLHF
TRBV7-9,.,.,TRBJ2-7,TGTGCCAGCAGCACGACAGATCCTCAAGGCTACGAGCAGTACTTC,CASSTTDPQGYEQYF
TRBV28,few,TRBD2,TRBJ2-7,TGTGCCAGCAGTTCAAAGACTAGCGGGAGGGTTCACGAGCAGTACTTC,CASSSKTSGRVHEQYF
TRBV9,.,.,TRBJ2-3,TGTGCCAGCAGCGTAGGCTATCTAAAAGCGACAGATACGCAGTATTTT,CASSVGYLKATDTQYF
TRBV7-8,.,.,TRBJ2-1,TGTGCCAGCAGCTTACCGCGGGGACGAAATGAGCAGTTCTTC,CASSLPRGRNEQFF
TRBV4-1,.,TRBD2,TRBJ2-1,TGCGCCAGCAGCCAAGATCGTCGGAGCGGGAGGGCAAATGAGCAGTTCTTC,CASSQDRRSGRANEQFF
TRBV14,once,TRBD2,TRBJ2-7,TGTGCCAGCAGCCAGGGACTAGCGCCCCGGTTGTGGCAGTACTTC,CASSQGLAPRLWQYF
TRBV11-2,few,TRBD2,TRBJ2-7,TGTGCCAGCAGTCAACTCCCACTAGCGCTCACCTACGAGCAGTACTTC,CASSQLPLALTYEQYF
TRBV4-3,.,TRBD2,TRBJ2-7,TGCGCCAGCAGCCAATCAAGCGGAGGCGGGAGGGCCGTCGACGAGCAGTACTTC,CASSQSSGGGRAVDEQYF
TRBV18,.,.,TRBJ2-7,TGTGCCAGCTCACCGCAGGACGAGCAGTACTTC,CASSPQDEQYF
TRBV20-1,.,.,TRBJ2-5,TGCAGTGCGAAGGGGCCGCAGACCCAGTACTTC,CSAKGPQTQYF
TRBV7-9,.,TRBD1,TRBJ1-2,TGTGCCAGCAGCCCCCGGACAGGGATGGATGGCTACACCTTC,CASSPRTGMDGYTF
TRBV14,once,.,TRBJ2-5,TGTGCCGGCAGCCAAAGTCCCCCACGGGTGGTAGAGACCCAGTACTTC,CAGSQSPPRVVETQYF
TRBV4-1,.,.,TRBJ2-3,TGCGCCAGCAGCCAAGTTGGTCTATCTAACACAGATACGCAGTATTTT,CASSQVGLSNTDTQYF
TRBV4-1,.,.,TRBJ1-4,TGCGCCAGCAGCCAAGTAACCCGACAGGAGAGTAGTGAAAAACTGTTTTTT,CASSQVTRQESSEKLFF
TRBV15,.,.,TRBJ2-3,TGTGCCACCAGCAGAGGGCCCGACACAGATACGCAGTATTTT,CATSRGPDTDTQYF
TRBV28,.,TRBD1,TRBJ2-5,TGTGCCAGCAGCCCGACAGGGGGGGAGACCCAGTACTTC,CASSPTGGETQYF
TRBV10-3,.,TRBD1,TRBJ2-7,TGTGCCATTGGGACAGTCCCCTACGAGCAGTACTTC,CAIGTVPYEQYF
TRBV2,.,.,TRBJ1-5,TGTGCCAGCAGTGAGGGCCAGGGCCATCAGCCCCAGCATTTT,CASSEGQGHQPQHF
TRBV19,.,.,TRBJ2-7,TGTGCCAGTAGTATAGGAGTCGGTAAGCGGGCCGGAGTTTACGAGCAGTACTTC,CASSIGVGKRAGVYEQYF
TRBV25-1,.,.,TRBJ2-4,TGTGCCAGCAGTGAACATCTTCCGGGACATCGGCACATTCAGTACTTC,CASSEHLPGHRHIQYF
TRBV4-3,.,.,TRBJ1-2,TGCGCCAGCAGCCAAGATCGGGGGGGTTCCTATCTAGGCGGCTACACCTTC,CASSQDRGGSYLGGYTF